This passage covers 23 T cell receptor beta chains from one sample sequenced in a study of siplizumab effects on memory and regulatory T cells. The table came from immunoSEQ multiplex PCR; TCRdb's copy has only in-frame clones and leaves some out. The table lists around 100,000 clones, around 92% of them singletons, with 0.14% to 0.15% in the top ten. Specimen: CD4+ T cells sorted from blood. These receptor sequences come from a human donor in good health.

This chain connects TRBV6-1 to TRBJ2-7, with 9 bases lining up with TRBD1. CDR1 MNHNS and CDR2 SASEGT come from the germline V gene. J was trimmed by 3 bases and V by 10 bases; bases with no gene match: 4. The CDR3 contains 12 residues. In nucleotides, the CDR3 is TGTGCCACCTTGGGACAGGGCTACGAGCAGTACTTC. It codes for CATLGQGYEQYF.

This rearrangement joins TRBV15 to TRBJ1-4; no clear D. CDR1 and CDR2 from the germline V gene are LNHNV and YYDKDF (reference sequence). The CDR3 is 17 residues long. Deletions cut 3 bases from V and 1 base from J, with 15 bases between. The CDR3 sequence: CATSRALLFGTNEKLFF. Here the CDR3 DNA reads TGTGCCACCAGCAGGGCCCTCCTTTTTGGAACTAATGAAAAACTGTTTTTT.

The chain carries TRBV10-1 and TRBJ2-3, with D possibly being TRBD2 (6 bases). V was cut by 6 bases and J by 0 bases, with 7 bases left in between. The CDR3 length is 13 residues. Germline V gene lookup returns CDR1 WNHNN and CDR2 SYGVQD (reference sequence). The CDR3 nucleotides read TGCGCCAGCAGCCGGGGGAGCACAGATACGCAGTATTTT. It translates to CASSRGSTDTQYF.

The chain links TRBV29-1 to TRBJ1-1, with D possibly TRBD1 on 5 matching bases. CDR1 SQVTM and CDR2 ANQGSEA come from the germline V gene. This CDR3 region has 11 residues. Trimming pared 5 bases from V and 7 bases from J, leaving 11 bases between. CDR3 nucleotide sequence: TGCAGCGTTATAAATCAGGGTGAAGCTTTCTTT. Translating gives CSVINQGEAFF.

This sequence joins TRBV4-3 and TRBJ1-2; 9 positions match TRBD1. Unmatched junction bases numbered 11, after V lost 4 bases and J lost 5 bases. The germline V gene has CDR1 LGHNA and CDR2 YSLEER. CDR3 length equals 16 residues. The CDR3 DNA reads TGCGCCAGCAGCCCTCAAATGACACAGGGGGCTTATGGCTACACCTTC. Encoded protein: CASSPQMTQGAYGYTF.

The chain couples TRBV10-3 to TRBJ1-2; D not resolved. Trimming removed 6 bases at V and 1 base at J, with 6 bases between. Germline V gene data show CDR1 as ENHRY and CDR2 as SYGVKD. The CDR3 covers 12 residues. CDR3 in DNA: TGTGCCATCAGCAGTGGTAACTATGGCTACACCTTC. The encoded protein is CAISSGNYGYTF.

The chain has TRBV6-6 and TRBJ1-3; the D gene is possibly TRBD1 (5 bases). Germline loops: CDR1 MNHNY, CDR2 SVGAGI (reference sequence). CDR3 length: 16 residues. The V gene lost 0 bases and the J gene lost 2 bases, with 11 bases spanning the gap. The CDR3 nucleotides are TGTGCCAGCAGTTACTCGCGGGGGTCGGCTGGAAACACCATATATTTT. Protein product: CASSYSRGSAGNTIYF.

The J gene is TRBJ1-3, the V gene TRBV18; 7 nucleotides align to TRBD1. Losses at the gene ends were 3 bases for V and 4 bases for J; bases not matched to a gene: 6. CDR1 KGHSH and CDR2 LQKENI come from the germline V gene. CDR3 size: 15 residues. In nucleotides, the CDR3 is TGTGCCAGCTCACCCGGGGACAGACAAGGAAACACCATATATTTT. The encoded protein is CASSPGDRQGNTIYF.

This clone was observed a single time. This sequence joins TRBV7-9 and TRBJ1-2; D uncertain. V was clipped by 4 bases and J by 9 bases, with 18 bases between them. The CDR3 extends over 14 amino acids. The germline V gene has CDR1 SEHNR and CDR2 FQNEAQ (reference sequence). The CDR3 nucleotides read TGTGCCAGCAGCTCTGGAGCTGGGCTGGGCCGCTACACCTTC. Its translation is CASSSGAGLGRYTF.

This clone showed up just once. The chain uses TRBV6-6 and TRBJ2-1; D possibly uses TRBD1 or TRBD2 (5 bases each). CDR1 and CDR2 (germline): MNHNY, SVGAGI (reference sequence). Trimming cost V 6 bases and J 8 bases, with 23 bases left between them. This CDR3 region has 16 residues. CDR3 residues: CASRRTTRGSLDEQFF. CDR3 bases: TGTGCCAGCAGAAGGACAACAAGAGGGAGTCTAGATGAGCAGTTCTTC.

The chain joins TRBV27 to TRBJ1-2; possible D gene TRBD1, 6 bases. V lost 7 bases to trimming and J lost 8 bases, with 23 bases between them. The CDR3 loop spans 15 amino acids. CDR1 is MNHEY and CDR2 is SMNVEV in the germline V gene (reference sequence). CDR3 region: CASTTTGYALSGYTF. DNA for the CDR3: TGTGCCAGCACCACAACAGGGTACGCTCTGAGCGGCTACACCTTC.

With respect to this clone: Other nucleotide sequences in the sample specify the same CDR3. This chain links TRBV11-2 with TRBJ1-1; D is ambiguous. This CDR3 is built from 12 residues. V shed 2 bases and J shed 3 bases, with 4 bases lying between them. The germline V gene has CDR1 SGHAT and CDR2 FQNNGV. The DNA for the CDR3 is TGTGCCAGCAGCTTATGGGACACTGAAGCTTTCTTT. Its translation is CASSLWDTEAFF.

The V gene is TRBV9, the J gene TRBJ2-5; D uncertain. The CDR3 has 13 residues. The germline V gene has CDR1 SGDLS and CDR2 YYNGEE. V dropped 3 bases and J dropped 5 bases, with 11 bases sitting between them. The CDR3 DNA follows: TGTGCCAGCAGCGAAGGCCAGATGGAGACCCAGTACTTC. It is translated as CASSEGQMETQYF.

The CDR3 is CASSPQQGWAFF. The CDR3 bases are TGTGCCAGCTCACCCCAGCAGGGTTGGGCTTTCTTT. J is TRBJ1-1 and V is TRBV18, with D perhaps TRBD1 (5 bases). The germline V gene has CDR1 KGHSH and CDR2 LQKENI. Trimming left V 3 bases short and J 11 bases short, with 13 bases between. The CDR3 is 12 residues long.

This clone has only one observation. This chain links TRBV30 with TRBJ2-3, with 10 nucleotides matching TRBD2. The CDR3 has 16 residues. V lost 4 bases, J lost 2 bases, and 9 bases stayed unmatched. The germline CDR1 and CDR2 sequences are GTSNPN and SVGIG (reference sequence). The DNA for the CDR3 is TGTGCCTGGAACCGGGGACTAGCGAGGAACACAGATACGCAGTATTTT. Translation gives CAWNRGLARNTDTQYF.

The V gene is TRBV5-1, the J gene TRBJ2-5; D is undetermined. V was cut by 2 bases and J by 0 bases, with 2 bases left in between. Germline V gene lookup returns CDR1 SGHRS and CDR2 YFSETQ. This CDR3 is 12 amino acids long. CDR3 DNA sequence: TGCGCCAGCAGCTTTTACCAAGAGACCCAGTACTTC. It is translated as CASSFYQETQYF.

The rearrangement uses TRBV19 and TRBJ1-1, with TRBD1 matching over 7 bases. The CDR3 contains 15 residues. Germline trimming cut 5 bases from V and 3 bases from J; bases unmatched to any gene: 9. Per germline, CDR1 LNHDA and CDR2 SQIVND (reference sequence). The CDR3: CASSPRQGGYTEAFF. The CDR3 DNA is TGTGCCAGTAGTCCGAGACAGGGAGGGTACACTGAAGCTTTCTTT. Combining the CDR3 with reference TRBV19 and TRBJ1-1 gives the whole variable domain DGGITQSPKYLFRKEGQNVTLSCEQNLNHDAMYWYRQDPGQGLRLIYYSQIVNDFQKGDIAEGYSVSREKKESFPLTVTSAQKNPTAFYLCASSPRQGGYTEAFFGQGTRLTVV.

This clone was seen a single time. The CDR3 is CASSPIREGVYNEAFF. CDR3 coding DNA: TGCGCCAGCAGCCCTATAAGGGAAGGGGTCTATAACGAGGCTTTCTTT. The chain uses TRBV5-1 and TRBJ1-1; a weak D match, TRBD1 (5 bases). V was shortened by 4 bases and J by 11 bases, with 27 bases between the two germline ends. The germline V gene encodes CDR1 SGHRS and CDR2 YFSETQ. The CDR3 sequence is 16 residues long.

This clone was observed a single time. The chain has TRBV5-1 and TRBJ2-5, with a tentative D call TRBD2 (7 bases). The CDR3 runs 14 residues. Trimming left V 7 bases short and J 6 bases short, with 19 bases between. CDR1 SGHRS and CDR2 YFSETQ come from the germline V gene. The CDR3: CASRGAGYKKTQYF. The CDR3 nucleotides read TGCGCCAGCCGGGGGGCCGGGTATAAAAAGACCCAGTACTTC.

This rearrangement joins TRBV10-3 to TRBJ2-7, with 10 bases aligning to TRBD2. Germline V gene data show CDR1 as ENHRY and CDR2 as SYGVKD. The CDR3 is made up of 14 amino acids. The V segment lost 4 bases and the J segment 4 bases; nucleotides outside the gene matches: 4. This CDR3 is CAISASGGAYEQYF. Here the CDR3 DNA reads TGTGCCATCAGTGCGAGCGGGGGGGCGTACGAGCAGTACTTC.

The chain combines TRBV5-1 with TRBJ2-7, with 8 bases fitting TRBD1. The CDR3 is made up of 15 amino acids. V gave up 0 bases and J gave up 2 bases; unmatched junction bases: 4. The germline V gene has CDR1 SGHRS and CDR2 YFSETQ. CDR3 coding DNA: TGCGCCAGCAGCTTGGTAGAGGACAGGGCCTACGAGCAGTACTTC. Translated: CASSLVEDRAYEQYF.

This chain joins TRBV15 and TRBJ2-7, with 8 bases fitting TRBD1. With V trimmed by 5 bases and J by 4 bases, 4 bases remained unmatched. Germline CDR1 LNHNV, CDR2 YYDKDF (reference sequence). This CDR3 spans 13 amino acids. The CDR3 spells CATSPRQGYEQYF. CDR3 bases: TGTGCCACCAGCCCAAGACAGGGGTACGAGCAGTACTTC. The variable domain in full, completed from reference TRBV15 and TRBJ2-7, reads DAMVIQNPRYQVTQFGKPVTLSCSQTLNHNVMYWYQQKSSQAPKLLFHYYDKDFNNEADTPDNFQSRRPNTSFCFLDIRSPGLGDTAMYLCATSPRQGYEQYFGPGTRLTVT.

The chain recombines TRBV4-1 with TRBJ1-2; tentative D call: TRBD1 (6 bases). Trimming cost V 4 bases and J 4 bases, with 28 bases left between them. This CDR3 has 19 amino acids. The germline CDR1 and CDR2 sequences are MGHRA and YSYEKL. The CDR3 nucleotides read TGCGCCAGCAGCCGGGTAAGATCCGCGGGACAAAATCTAGTCTATGGCTACACCTTC. This encodes CASSRVRSAGQNLVYGYTF.